The entry below describes one T cell receptor beta chain. What it binds is not known. With 0 bases removed from V and 4 bases from J, the gap between germline ends came to 13 bases. Germline CDR1 SGHRS, CDR2 YFSETQ. CDR3 size: 15 residues. This entry comes from a study of cytomegalovirus exposure and HLA in healthy donors. Study context: The study's early data release held approximately 91 million unique TCRs from HLA-typed donors. Study outcomes and limitations: In a later analysis, donors in an Asian-associated ancestry cluster reportedly had fewer N-insertions in productive TCRs than the cohort mean. Later work found that TCR association rates differed between HLA loci; DRB1 had the most and HLA-C the fewest. In all likelihood, a cluster of highly shared sequence variants was a sequencing artifact.

The PCR contained 60 Vbeta and 13 Jbeta primers. Assay: immunoSEQ multiplex PCR; the TCRdb copy retains only in-frame clones and omits some. The sample carries around 160,000 clones, roughly 72% recorded once. The chain combines TRBV5-1 with TRBJ1-1; D not resolved. Sequences were obtained from PBMCs. This receptor was taken from a woman aged 40 to 50 in good health and CMV-seronegative. The CDR3 DNA reads TGCGCCAGCAGCTTGGACGGGGAACGGGGCACTGAAGCTTTCTTT. This codes for CASSLDGERGTEAFF.